What follows are 26 T cell receptor beta chains derived from one specimen sequenced in a study of Graves' ophthalmopathy and Graves' hyperthyroidism. CDR3 regions of TCR beta were amplified from RNA transcripts. The authors performed first-round RT-PCR with HTBI primers and then a second-round multiplex PCR. TCRdb re-called the multiplex PCR reads through MiXCR, storing one row per CDR3 protein. The table lists tens of thousands of distinct CDR3 sequences, less than 65% of them singletons. Source material: peripheral blood. These receptor sequences come from an adult woman with Graves' ophthalmopathy.

On this clonotype: This may be a read error: a much more frequent sequence differs by one nucleotide. The rearrangement uses TRBV25-1 and TRBJ2-7, with a tentative D call TRBD2 (6 bases). The CDR3 is made up of 15 amino acids. CDR1 is MGHDK, CDR2 SYGVNS, per germline. The CDR3 is CASRAPSGAIYERYF. As DNA, the CDR3 is TGTGCCAGCAGGGCCCCTTCGGGAGCGATATACGAGCGGTACTTC.

By its share, this clonotype is medium-sized (0.01 to 0.1%). The chain is built from TRBV2 and TRBJ2-7, with D possibly matching TRBD2 (5 bases). This CDR3 spans 11 amino acids. Germline CDR1 SNHLY, CDR2 FYNNEI. V dropped 7 bases and J dropped 4 bases, with 8 bases sitting between them. The CDR3 loop reads CASISGYEQYF. In nucleotides, the CDR3 is TGTGCCAGCATAAGCGGATACGAGCAGTACTTC.

This clonotype was observed at least ten times. The chain joins TRBV5-1 to TRBJ1-4; 7 positions match TRBD1. In germline, CDR1 is SGHRS, CDR2 YFSETQ. This CDR3 is built from 15 residues. Unmatched junction bases numbered 12, after V lost 5 bases and J lost 8 bases. For the CDR3, the DNA is TGCGCCAGCAGGTATCCGACAGGGAGGGAGGAAAAACTGTTTTTT. Its translation: CASRYPTGREEKLFF.

This clonotype was recorded many times. V and J are TRBV19 and TRBJ1-5, with D possibly TRBD1 on 5 matching bases. Germline CDR1 reads LNHDA; CDR2 reads SQIVND (reference sequence). V lost 2 bases, J lost 0 bases, and 11 bases lay in between. This CDR3 has 16 amino acids. CDR3 nucleotide sequence: TGTGCCAGTAGTATACAGGGCGGCCATAGCAATCAGCCCCAGCATTTT. Translation gives CASSIQGGHSNQPQHF. The full variable domain, completed using reference TRBV19 and TRBJ1-5, is DGGITQSPKYLFRKEGQNVTLSCEQNLNHDAMYWYRQDPGQGLRLIYYSQIVNDFQKGDIAEGYSVSREKKESFPLTVTSAQKNPTAFYLCASSIQGGHSNQPQHFGDGTRLSIL.

This clonotype was picked up many times. A much larger clonotype is one base distant, so this may be a read error. V and J are TRBV24-1 and TRBJ2-7; tentatively, D is TRBD1 (6 bases). The V gene's germline CDR1 is KGHDR and CDR2 SFDVKD. The CDR3 length is 13 residues. The germline V and J ends were trimmed by 1 base and 6 bases, with 9 bases remaining between them. This chain's CDR3 is CATSDFARGEQYF. The CDR3 nucleotides read TGTGCCACCAGTGATTTTGCCAGGGGCGAGCAGTACTTC.

As concerns this clonotype: This may arise from a read error, as a much more abundant clone is one base away. This chain uses TRBV27 with TRBJ2-7, with a possible D match to TRBD2 (6 bases). From germline, CDR1 is MNHEY and CDR2 SMNVEV (reference sequence). CDR3 length: 16 amino acids. This chain's CDR3 is CASSHLTGTLRREQHF. In DNA, the CDR3 is TGTGCCAGCAGTCATTTAACCGGGACTCTAAGGAGGGAGCAGCACTTC.

This rearrangement joins TRBV20-1 to TRBJ2-7; TRBD2 matches 10 bases. CDR1 and CDR2 (germline): DFQATT, SNEGSKA (reference sequence). The length of the CDR3 is 15 residues. Trimming at V came to 0 bases and at J to 5 bases, leaving 7 bases not matched to a gene. CDR3 nucleotides: TGCAGTGCTAGAGATGAAAAGCGGGAGGGGAACGAGCAGTACTTC. Translating it yields CSARDEKREGNEQYF.

For this clonotype: No conserved phenylalanine or tryptophan ends this CDR3, so it is likely a read error. V and J are TRBV20-1 and TRBJ1-2, with a weak D call TRBD1 (5 bases). Trimming pared 0 bases from V and 0 bases from J, leaving 17 bases between. Germline assignment: CDR1 DFQATT and CDR2 SNEGSKA (reference sequence). This CDR3 has 17 amino acids. The CDR3 spells CSARDPSGYDANYGYTS. CDR3 bases: TGCAGTGCTAGAGATCCCTCAGGGTACGACGCTAACTATGGCTACACCTCC.

This clonotype was detected many times. V is TRBV20-1 and J is TRBJ2-1, with D possibly being TRBD2 (6 bases). The CDR3 has 14 residues. The V gene lost 4 bases and the J gene lost 8 bases, with 18 bases spanning the gap. The germline gives CDR1 DFQATT, CDR2 SNEGSKA (reference sequence). CDR3 sequence reads: CSAKTSPPRDEQFF. The DNA for the CDR3 is TGCAGTGCTAAAACTAGCCCTCCACGGGATGAGCAGTTCTTC.

At least ten counts were recorded for this clonotype. The chain recombines TRBV9 with TRBJ1-3; the D is unclear. Trimming stripped 0 bases from V and 7 bases from J, with 8 bases between. The CDR3 covers 13 residues. Germline CDR1 and CDR2: SGDLS and YYNGEE. The chain's CDR3 is CASSVGSANTIYF. Here the CDR3 DNA reads TGTGCCAGCAGCGTAGGGTCAGCCAACACCATATATTTT. Variable domain in full (rest from reference TRBV9 and TRBJ1-3): DSGVTQTPKHLITATGQRVTLRCSPRSGDLSVYWYQQSLDQGLQFLIQYYNGEERAKGNILERFSAQQFPDLHSELNLSSLELGDSALYFCASSVGSANTIYFGEGSWLTVV.

This clonotype has a handful of counts. This sequence joins TRBV4-3 and TRBJ2-7; D is ambiguous. CDR1 and CDR2 (germline): LGHNA, YSLEER. V lost 0 bases and J 4 bases, leaving 16 bases between the germline ends. The length of the CDR3 is 16 residues. The CDR3 is CASSQEPPPGHYEQYF. DNA for the CDR3: TGCGCCAGCAGCCAAGAACCCCCCCCAGGTCATTACGAGCAGTACTTC.

The CDR3 here is CASQGAGANVLTF. CDR3 DNA sequence: TGTGCCAGCCAGGGGGCCGGGGCCAACGTCCTGACTTTC. The J gene is TRBJ2-6, the V gene TRBV6-5, with 8 bases fitting TRBD1. Per the germline V gene, CDR1 is MNHEY and CDR2 is SVGAGI. V shed 8 bases and J 4 bases; nucleotides not matched to a gene: 1. The CDR3 loop spans 13 amino acids.

Concerning this clonotype itself: Since a much larger clone is just one base distant, this may be a read error. The V call is TRBV7-8, the J call TRBJ2-3; D remains ambiguous. CDR3 length: 11 residues. The V gene's germline CDR1 is SGHVS and CDR2 FQNEAQ. V lost 11 bases to trimming and J lost 9 bases, with 15 bases between them. The CDR3 region is CAWSVGETQYF. The CDR3 bases are TGTGCCTGGAGTGTAGGAGAGACGCAGTATTTT. Using reference TRBV7-8 and TRBJ2-3 for the parts outside the CDR3, the full variable domain is GAGVSQSPRYKVAKRGQDVALRCDPISGHVSLFWYQQALGQGPEFLTYFQNEAQLDKSGLPSDRFFAERPEGSVSTLKIQRTQQEDSAVYLCAWSVGETQYFGPGTRLTVL.

This clonotype was counted ten times or more. V gene TRBV19 combines with J gene TRBJ2-1; 12 nucleotides line up with TRBD2. The CDR3 spans 16 residues. The J segment lost 7 bases and the V segment lost 5 bases, leaving 9 bases of the junction unmatched. The germline V gene has CDR1 LNHDA and CDR2 SQIVND (reference sequence). CDR3 DNA sequence: TGTGCCAGTAGTCTTCTCCCTACTAGCGGGAGGAATGAGCAGTTCTTC. Translating it yields CASSLLPTSGRNEQFF.

The chain recombines TRBV18 with TRBJ1-5; TRBD1 is a possible D gene (5 bases). This CDR3 spans 14 amino acids. The V end lost 1 base, the J end lost 4 bases, and 8 bases lay between the germline ends. Germline loops: CDR1 KGHSH, CDR2 LQKENI. The CDR3 is CASSPLRGNQPQHF. The CDR3 coding sequence is TGTGCCAGCTCACCACTTCGGGGGAATCAGCCCCAGCATTTT.

This chain connects TRBV7-6 to TRBJ2-5; D is uncertain. Per the germline V gene, CDR1 is SGHVS and CDR2 is FNYEAQ. This CDR3 is built from 13 residues. The germline V and J ends were trimmed by 2 bases and 1 base, with 5 bases remaining between them. The DNA of the CDR3 is TGTGCCAGCAGCTTACACTTCCAAGAGACCCAGTACTTC. Residues: CASSLHFQETQYF.

With respect to this clonotype: A much larger clone is a single base away; this may be a read error. The V call is TRBV4-2, the J call TRBJ2-7; possible D gene TRBD1, 5 bases. The ends were cut back, 4 bases at V and 7 bases at J, with 17 bases in the middle. From germline, CDR1 is LGHNA and CDR2 YNFKEQ. The CDR3 sequence is 14 residues long. CDR3: CASSLTGVDEEQYF. The CDR3 nucleotides read TGTGCCAGCAGCCTAACAGGAGTCGACGAAGAGCAGTACTTC.

V gene TRBV19 combines with J gene TRBJ2-6; the match to TRBD1 covers 7 bases. Per germline, CDR1 LNHDA and CDR2 SQIVND (reference sequence). Losses at the gene ends were 2 bases for V and 4 bases for J; bases not matched to a gene: 2. This CDR3 region has 15 residues. Here the CDR3 DNA reads TGTGCCAGTAGTATAAAGGGACAGGGGGCCAACGTCCTGACTTTC. Translated: CASSIKGQGANVLTF.

This clonotype is labeled medium-sized. This chain connects TRBV10-1 to TRBJ2-7; 8 bases map to TRBD1. The trim removed 2 bases at V and 6 bases at J, leaving 6 bases unmatched. Germline assignment: CDR1 WNHNN and CDR2 SYGVQD (reference sequence). The CDR3 spans 14 residues. The CDR3: CASSEVQGASEQYF. The CDR3 bases are TGCGCCAGCAGTGAGGTTCAGGGGGCGTCCGAGCAGTACTTC.

A note on this clonotype: The junction departs from the called germline gene at one end, perhaps through a read error. This chain uses TRBV19 with TRBJ1-2; 9 nucleotides align to TRBD1. Germline V gene sequence: CDR1 LNHDA, CDR2 SQIVND (reference sequence). The CDR3 runs 16 residues. CDR3 loop: CAGSTFRQGDYYGHTF. The CDR3 nucleotides read TGTGCCGGTAGTACCTTTCGACAGGGGGACTACTATGGCCACACCTTC.

For this clonotype: A clone one base away is much larger, so this may be a read error. The chain employs TRBV12-5 and TRBJ2-7; D remains unclear. The CDR3 runs 13 residues. V lost 3 bases, J lost 2 bases, and 8 bases lay in between. Per germline, CDR1 LGHNT and CDR2 FRNRAP. In DNA form, the CDR3 reads TGTGCTAGTGGTTTCTCCCCCGCCTACGAGCAGTACTTC. Residues: CASGFSPAYEQYF. The variable domain in full, with the rest retrieved from reference TRBV12-5 and TRBJ2-7, is DARVTQTPRHKVTEMGQEVTMRCQPILGHNTVFWYRQTMMQGLELLAYFRNRAPLDDSGMPKDRFSAEMPDATLATLKIQPSEPRDSAVYFCASGFSPAYEQYFGPGTRLTVT.

The chain joins TRBV7-8 to TRBJ2-7; TRBD2 aligns across 11 bases. Germline lookup yields CDR1 SGHVS and CDR2 FQNEAQ. This CDR3 is built from 14 residues. The trim removed 5 bases at V and 5 bases at J, leaving 5 bases unmatched. The CDR3 DNA is TGTGCCAGCAGCATGGGACTAGCGGTCGACGAGCAGTACTTC. Amino acids: CASSMGLAVDEQYF.

To note about this clonotype: Because it lacks the conserved phenylalanine or tryptophan at the end, this CDR3 is likely a read error. Because the CDR3's place on the DNA is in doubt, the DNA is left out and the CDR3 is given as listed by TCRdb. The chain recombines TRBV7-8 with TRBJ2-5; the table gives TRBD2 as D, unverified against the DNA. Germline V gives CDR1 SGHVS, CDR2 FQNEAQ. The CDR3 spans 8 residues, counting both ends. The CDR3 protein is CASSTGTS.

Comments on this clonotype: Likely a read error: the CDR3 ends without its conserved phenylalanine or tryptophan. The DNA is left out, because the CDR3 cannot be placed on it with certainty; the CDR3 is given as TCRdb lists it. This chain joins TRBV10-3 and TRBJ2-1; the table's TRBD2 call for D was not verified on the DNA. CDR1 and CDR2 (germline): ENHRY, SYGVKD. The CDR3 is 11 amino acids in total, end residues counted. CDR3 protein: CAISDPVGQAS.

About this clonotype: A read error may produce the germline difference seen at one junction end. This chain uses TRBV5-1 with TRBJ1-3; 7 bases align to TRBD1. The CDR3 covers 14 residues. The germline V gene has CDR1 SGHRS and CDR2 YFSETQ. CDR3 bases: TGCGCCAACAGCCCGGGGACAGAAGGAAGCACCATATATTTT. Its translation is CANSPGTEGSTIYF.

This clonotype was detected many times. The chain recombines TRBV4-3 with TRBJ1-2; D perhaps matches TRBD1 (5 bases). The CDR3 loop spans 15 amino acids. The germline V gene encodes CDR1 LGHNA and CDR2 YSLEER. Trimming took 4 bases from V and 4 from J, leaving 16 bases between them. CDR3 bases: TGCGCCAGCAGCCTTCTCCGGGACGGAACCTATGGCTACACCTTC. As protein: CASSLLRDGTYGYTF.